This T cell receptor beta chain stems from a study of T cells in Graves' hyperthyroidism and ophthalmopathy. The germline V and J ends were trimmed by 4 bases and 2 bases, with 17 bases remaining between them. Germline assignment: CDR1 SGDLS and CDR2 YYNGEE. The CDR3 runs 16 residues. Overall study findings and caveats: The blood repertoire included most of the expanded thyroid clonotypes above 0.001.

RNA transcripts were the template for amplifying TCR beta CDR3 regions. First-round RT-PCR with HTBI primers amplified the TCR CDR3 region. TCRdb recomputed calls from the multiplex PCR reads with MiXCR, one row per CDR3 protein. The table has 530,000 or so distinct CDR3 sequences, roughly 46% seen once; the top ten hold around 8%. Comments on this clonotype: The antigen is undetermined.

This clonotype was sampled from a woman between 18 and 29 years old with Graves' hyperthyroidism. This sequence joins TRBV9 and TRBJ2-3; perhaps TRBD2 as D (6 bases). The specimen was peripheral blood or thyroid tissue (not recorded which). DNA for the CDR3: TGTGCCAGCAGCCCCCCCACTAGCAGCTACACAGATACGCAGTATTTT. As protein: CASSPPTSSYTDTQYF.